This T cell receptor (beta chain) appears in the sequencing data of a study of T cells expressing NK-cell markers. The CDR3 has 15 amino acids. Per the germline V gene, CDR1 is LGHDT and CDR2 is YNNKEL (reference sequence). TCRdb re-called the 5' RACE reads and catalogs CDR3 proteins one per entry, DNA excluded. The sample includes about half a million distinct CDR3 sequences. The sequencing sample was made of blood T cells: a sorted CD56 or NKG2C T cell subset, CD4+ or CD8+ T cells, or bulk PBMC T cells (not recorded which). V usage is TRBV3-1 and J usage is TRBJ2-5; TCRdb calls TRBD2, which cannot be checked without DNA. The origin of this receptor is a woman between 45 and 65 years old in good health. CDR3 sequence: CASSQGAGSLETQYF.